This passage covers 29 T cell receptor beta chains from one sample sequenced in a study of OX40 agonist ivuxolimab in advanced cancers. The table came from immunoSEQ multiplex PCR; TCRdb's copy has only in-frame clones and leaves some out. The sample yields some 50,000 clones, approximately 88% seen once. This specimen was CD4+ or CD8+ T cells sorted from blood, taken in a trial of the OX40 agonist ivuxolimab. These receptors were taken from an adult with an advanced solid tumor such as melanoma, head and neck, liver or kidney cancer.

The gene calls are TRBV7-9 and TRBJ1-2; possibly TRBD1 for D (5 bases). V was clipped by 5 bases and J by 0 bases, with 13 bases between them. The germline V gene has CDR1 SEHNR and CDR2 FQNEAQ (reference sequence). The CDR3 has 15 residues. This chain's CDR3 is CASSGGASTNYGYTF. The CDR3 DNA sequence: TGTGCCAGCAGCGGGGGAGCTAGTACTAACTATGGCTACACCTTC.

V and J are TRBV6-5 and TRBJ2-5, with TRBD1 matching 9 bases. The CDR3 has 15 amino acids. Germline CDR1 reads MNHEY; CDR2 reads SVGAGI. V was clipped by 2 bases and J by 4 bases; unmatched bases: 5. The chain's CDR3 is CASSYGTGRTETQYF. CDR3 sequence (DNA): TGTGCCAGCAGTTACGGGACAGGGAGGACAGAGACCCAGTACTTC.

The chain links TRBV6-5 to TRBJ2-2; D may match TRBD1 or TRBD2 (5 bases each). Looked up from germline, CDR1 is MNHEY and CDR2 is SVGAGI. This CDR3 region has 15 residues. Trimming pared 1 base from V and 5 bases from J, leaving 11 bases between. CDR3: CASSYLAGATGELFF. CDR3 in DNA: TGTGCCAGCAGTTACTTAGCCGGGGCTACCGGGGAGCTGTTTTTT.

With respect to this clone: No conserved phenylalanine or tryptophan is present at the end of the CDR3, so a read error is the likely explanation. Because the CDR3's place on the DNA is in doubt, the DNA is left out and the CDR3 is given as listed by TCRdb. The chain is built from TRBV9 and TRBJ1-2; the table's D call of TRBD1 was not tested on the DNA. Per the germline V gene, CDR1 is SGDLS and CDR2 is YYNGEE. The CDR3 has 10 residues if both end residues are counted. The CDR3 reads CASSSGDRAQ.

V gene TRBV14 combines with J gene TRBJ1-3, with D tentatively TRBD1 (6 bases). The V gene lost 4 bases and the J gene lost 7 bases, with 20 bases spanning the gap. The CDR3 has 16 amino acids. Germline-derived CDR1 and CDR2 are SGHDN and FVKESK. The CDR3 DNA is TGTGCCAGCAGCCCCCCCGGAACAGGGCACTTCAACACCATATATTTT. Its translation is CASSPPGTGHFNTIYF.

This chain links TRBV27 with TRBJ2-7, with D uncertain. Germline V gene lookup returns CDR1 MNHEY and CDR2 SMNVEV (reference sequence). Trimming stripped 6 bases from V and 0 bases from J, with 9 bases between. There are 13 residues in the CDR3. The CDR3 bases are TGTGCCAGCAGACCGCAGCCCTCCTACGAGCAGTACTTC. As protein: CASRPQPSYEQYF.

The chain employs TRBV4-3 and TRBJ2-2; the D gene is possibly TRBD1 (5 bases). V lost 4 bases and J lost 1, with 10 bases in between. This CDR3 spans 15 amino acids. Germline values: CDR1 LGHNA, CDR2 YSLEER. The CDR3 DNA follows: TGCGCCAGCAGCCCGGACACGGGGAACACCGGGGAGCTGTTTTTT. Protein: CASSPDTGNTGELFF.

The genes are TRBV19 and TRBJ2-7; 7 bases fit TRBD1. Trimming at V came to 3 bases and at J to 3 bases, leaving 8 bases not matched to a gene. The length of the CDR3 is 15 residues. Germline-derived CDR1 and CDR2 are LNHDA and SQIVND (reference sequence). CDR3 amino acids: CASSIGTGAVYEQYF. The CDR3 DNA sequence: TGTGCCAGTAGTATCGGAACAGGGGCGGTCTACGAGCAGTACTTC.

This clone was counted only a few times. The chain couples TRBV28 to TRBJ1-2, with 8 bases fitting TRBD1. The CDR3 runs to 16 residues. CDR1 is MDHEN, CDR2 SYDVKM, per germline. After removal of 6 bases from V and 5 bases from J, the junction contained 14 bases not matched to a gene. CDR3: CASSPLDRESGYGYTF. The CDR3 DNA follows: TGTGCCAGCAGCCCTCTGGACAGGGAGTCTGGGTATGGCTACACCTTC.

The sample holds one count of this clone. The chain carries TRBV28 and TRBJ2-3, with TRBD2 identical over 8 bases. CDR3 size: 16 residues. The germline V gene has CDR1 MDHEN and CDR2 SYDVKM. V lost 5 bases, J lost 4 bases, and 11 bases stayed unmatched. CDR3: CASSPTGGAPPDTQYF. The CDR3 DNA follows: TGTGCCAGCAGTCCCACCGGGGGGGCGCCCCCAGATACGCAGTATTTT. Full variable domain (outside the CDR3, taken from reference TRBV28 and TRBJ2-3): DVKVTQSSRYLVKRTGEKVFLECVQDMDHENMFWYRQDPGLGLRLIYFSYDVKMKEKGDIPEGYSVSREKKERFSLILESASTNQTSMYLCASSPTGGAPPDTQYFGPGTRLTVL.

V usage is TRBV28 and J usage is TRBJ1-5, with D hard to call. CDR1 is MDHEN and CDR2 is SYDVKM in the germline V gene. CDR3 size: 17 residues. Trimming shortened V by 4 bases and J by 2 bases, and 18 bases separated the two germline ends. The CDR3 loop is CASSSGRRGKGNQPQHF. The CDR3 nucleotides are TGTGCCAGCAGTTCCGGACGTAGAGGGAAGGGCAATCAGCCCCAGCATTTT.

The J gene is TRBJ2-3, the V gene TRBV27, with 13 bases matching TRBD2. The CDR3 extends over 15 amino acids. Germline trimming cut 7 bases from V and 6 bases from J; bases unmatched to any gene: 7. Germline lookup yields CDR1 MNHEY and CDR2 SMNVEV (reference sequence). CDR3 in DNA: TGTGCCAGCATCCCGACTAGCGGGGGGACGGATACGCAGTATTTT. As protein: CASIPTSGGTDTQYF.

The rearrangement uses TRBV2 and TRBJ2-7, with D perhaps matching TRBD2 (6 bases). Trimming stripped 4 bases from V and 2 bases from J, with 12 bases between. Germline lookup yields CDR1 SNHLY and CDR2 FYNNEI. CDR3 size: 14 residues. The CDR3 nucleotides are TGTGCCAGCAGTGTATACAGGACTACCTACGAGCAGTACTTC. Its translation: CASSVYRTTYEQYF.

The CDR3 sequence: CAISGLAGYEQYF. The CDR3 DNA reads TGTGCCATCAGCGGACTAGCGGGTTACGAGCAGTACTTC. The chain employs TRBV10-3 and TRBJ2-7; 11 bases agree with TRBD2. The V gene end was trimmed by 6 bases and the J gene end by 4 bases; junction bases not matched to a gene: 2. The CDR3 spans 13 residues. Looked up from germline, CDR1 is ENHRY and CDR2 is SYGVKD.

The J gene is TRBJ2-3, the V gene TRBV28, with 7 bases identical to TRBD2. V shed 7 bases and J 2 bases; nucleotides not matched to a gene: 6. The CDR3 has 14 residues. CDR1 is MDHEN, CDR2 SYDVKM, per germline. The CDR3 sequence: CASNPSGFTDTQYF. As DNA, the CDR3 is TGTGCCAGCAACCCTAGCGGATTCACAGATACGCAGTATTTT.

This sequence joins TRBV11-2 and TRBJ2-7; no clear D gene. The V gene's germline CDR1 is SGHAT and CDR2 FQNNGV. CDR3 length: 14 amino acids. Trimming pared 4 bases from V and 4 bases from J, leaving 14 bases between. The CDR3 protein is CASSSGVRVYEQYF. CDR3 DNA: TGTGCCAGCAGCTCTGGGGTTAGGGTGTACGAGCAGTACTTC.

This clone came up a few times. The CDR3 loop is CASRRAALYQPQHF. The CDR3 coding sequence is TGTGCCAGCAGAAGGGCAGCGCTTTATCAGCCCCAGCATTTT. The rearrangement uses TRBV28 and TRBJ1-5; D gene uncertain. The germline V gene has CDR1 MDHEN and CDR2 SYDVKM. V was cut by 6 bases and J by 5 bases, with 14 bases left in between. The CDR3 loop spans 14 amino acids.

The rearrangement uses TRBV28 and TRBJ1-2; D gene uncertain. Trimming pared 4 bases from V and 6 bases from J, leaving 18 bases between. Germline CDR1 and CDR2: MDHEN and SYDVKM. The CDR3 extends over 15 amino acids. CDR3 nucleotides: TGTGCCAGCAGTTATCCTTCTCGGGGAAGGGATGGCTACACCTTC. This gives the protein CASSYPSRGRDGYTF.

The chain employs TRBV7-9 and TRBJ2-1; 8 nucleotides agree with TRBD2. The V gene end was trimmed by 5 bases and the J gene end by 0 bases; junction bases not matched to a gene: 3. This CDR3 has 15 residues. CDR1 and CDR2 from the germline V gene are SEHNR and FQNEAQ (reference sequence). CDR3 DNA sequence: TGTGCCAGCAGCGTGAGCGGGAGCTCCTACAATGAGCAGTTCTTC. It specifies CASSVSGSSYNEQFF.

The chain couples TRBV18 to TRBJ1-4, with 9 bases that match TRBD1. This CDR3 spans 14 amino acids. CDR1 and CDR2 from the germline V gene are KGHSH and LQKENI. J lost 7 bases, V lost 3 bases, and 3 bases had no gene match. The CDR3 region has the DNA TGTGCCAGCTCACCGGGACAGGGTTTTGAAAAACTGTTTTTT. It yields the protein CASSPGQGFEKLFF.

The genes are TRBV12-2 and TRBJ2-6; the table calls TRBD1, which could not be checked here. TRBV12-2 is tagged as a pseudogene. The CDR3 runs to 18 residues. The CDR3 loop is CASRPPQGPGSGANVLTF. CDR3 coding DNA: TGTGCAAGTCGCCCGCCGCAGGGGCCAGGCTCTGGGGCCAACGTCCTGACTTTC.

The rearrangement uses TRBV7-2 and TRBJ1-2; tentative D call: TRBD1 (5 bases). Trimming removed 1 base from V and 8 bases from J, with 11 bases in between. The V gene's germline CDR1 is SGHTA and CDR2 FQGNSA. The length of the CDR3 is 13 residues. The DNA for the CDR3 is TGTGCCAGCAGCTTAGTCGGGGCCGAAGGCTACACCTTC. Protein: CASSLVGAEGYTF.

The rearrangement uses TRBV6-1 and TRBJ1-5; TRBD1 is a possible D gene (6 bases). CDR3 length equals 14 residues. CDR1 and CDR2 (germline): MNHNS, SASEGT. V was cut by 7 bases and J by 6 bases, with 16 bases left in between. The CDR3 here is CASTEIGGSQPQHF. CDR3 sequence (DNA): TGTGCCAGCACCGAAATAGGGGGTTCTCAGCCCCAGCATTTT.

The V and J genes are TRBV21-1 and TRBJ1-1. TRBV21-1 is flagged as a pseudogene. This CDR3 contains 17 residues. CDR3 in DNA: TGTGCCAGCAGCATTTTTGATCGGCGCGGTCGTAGCACTGAAGCTTTCTTT. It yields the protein CASSIFDRRGRSTEAFF.

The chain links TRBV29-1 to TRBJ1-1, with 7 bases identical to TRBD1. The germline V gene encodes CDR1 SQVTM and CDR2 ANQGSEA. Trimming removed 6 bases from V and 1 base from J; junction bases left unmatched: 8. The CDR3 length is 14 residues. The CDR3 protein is CSVASGTANTEAFF. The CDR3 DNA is TGCAGCGTGGCGTCCGGGACAGCGAACACTGAAGCTTTCTTT.

As DNA, the CDR3 is TGTGCCACCTCCAGCCAGACGACCTATGGCTACACCTTC. It translates to CATSSQTTYGYTF. The rearrangement uses TRBV5-4 and TRBJ1-2; D call uncertain. In germline, CDR1 is SGHNT, CDR2 YYREEE (reference sequence). There are 13 residues in the CDR3. V was cut by 9 bases and J by 4 bases, with 16 bases left in between.

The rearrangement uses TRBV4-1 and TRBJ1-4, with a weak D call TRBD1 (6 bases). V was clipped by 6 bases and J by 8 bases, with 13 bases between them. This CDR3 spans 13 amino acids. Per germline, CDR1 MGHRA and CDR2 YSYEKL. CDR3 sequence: CASSTGILEKLFF. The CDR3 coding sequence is TGCGCCAGCAGTACAGGGATCTTAGAAAAACTGTTTTTT.

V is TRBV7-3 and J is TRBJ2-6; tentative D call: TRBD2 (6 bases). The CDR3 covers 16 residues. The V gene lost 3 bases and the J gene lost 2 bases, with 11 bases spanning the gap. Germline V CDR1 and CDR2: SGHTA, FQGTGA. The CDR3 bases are TGTGCCAGCAGCTTTTCCACGGGGGCTGGGGCCAACGTCCTGACTTTC. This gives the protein CASSFSTGAGANVLTF.

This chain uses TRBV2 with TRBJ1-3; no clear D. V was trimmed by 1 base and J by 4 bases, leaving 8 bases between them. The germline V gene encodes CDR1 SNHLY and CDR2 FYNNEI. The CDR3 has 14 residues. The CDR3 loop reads CASSEGVSGNTIYF. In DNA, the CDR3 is TGTGCCAGCAGTGAAGGGGTATCAGGAAACACCATATATTTT.